This TCR beta chain stems from a study of identical twins. General study points: Cord blood beta clonotypes present at high abundance carried fewer insertions; no such pattern appeared in memory repertoires. Twins' excess sharing was less marked for out-of-frame beta sequences. Partial confounding of zero-insertion analyses by invariant MAIT and iNKT cells was possible.

Carrying unique molecular identifiers, the cDNA also gained a universal primer site through template switching. TCRdb used MiXCR to reprocess the 5' RACE reads, holding one entry per CDR3 protein. Of 1.5 million to 2 million distinct CDR3 sequences in the sample, under 35% are singletons; the top ten hold about 0.27%. The CDR3 contains 14 residues. V was trimmed by 0 bases and J by 10 bases, leaving 14 bases between them. Germline V lookup: CDR1 SGDLS, CDR2 YYNGEE. Notes on this clonotype: What it binds is not known.

The chain combines TRBV9 with TRBJ2-1; D tentatively fits TRBD1 or TRBD2 (5 bases each). The sequenced sample was cord blood. The receptor's source is a newborn girl in good health. The CDR3 here is CASSVDPIRDEQFF. CDR3 DNA: TGTGCCAGCAGCGTAGACCCGATACGGGACGAGCAGTTCTTC.